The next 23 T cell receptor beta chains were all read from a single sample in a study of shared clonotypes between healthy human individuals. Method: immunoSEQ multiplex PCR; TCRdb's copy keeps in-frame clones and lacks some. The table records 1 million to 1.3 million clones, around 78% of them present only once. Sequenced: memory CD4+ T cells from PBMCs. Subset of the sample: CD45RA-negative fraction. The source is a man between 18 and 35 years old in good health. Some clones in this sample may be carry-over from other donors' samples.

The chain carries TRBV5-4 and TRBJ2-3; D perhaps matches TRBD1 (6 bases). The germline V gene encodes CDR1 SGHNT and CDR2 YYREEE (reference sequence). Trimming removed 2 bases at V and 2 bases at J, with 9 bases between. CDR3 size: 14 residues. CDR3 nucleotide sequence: TGTGCCAGCAGCTTTGCAGGGGCCACAGATACGCAGTATTTT. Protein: CASSFAGATDTQYF.

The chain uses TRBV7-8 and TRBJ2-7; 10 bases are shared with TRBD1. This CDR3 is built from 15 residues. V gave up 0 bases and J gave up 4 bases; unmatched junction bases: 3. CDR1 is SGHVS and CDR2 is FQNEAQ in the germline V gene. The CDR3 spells CASSLADRGLYEQYF. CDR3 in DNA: TGTGCCAGCAGCTTAGCGGACAGGGGGTTATACGAGCAGTACTTC.

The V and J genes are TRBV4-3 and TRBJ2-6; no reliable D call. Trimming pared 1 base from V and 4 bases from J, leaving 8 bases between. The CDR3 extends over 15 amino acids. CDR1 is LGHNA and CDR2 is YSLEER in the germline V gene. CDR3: CASSQVFPGANVLTF. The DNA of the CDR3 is TGCGCCAGCAGCCAAGTGTTCCCGGGGGCCAACGTCCTGACTTTC.

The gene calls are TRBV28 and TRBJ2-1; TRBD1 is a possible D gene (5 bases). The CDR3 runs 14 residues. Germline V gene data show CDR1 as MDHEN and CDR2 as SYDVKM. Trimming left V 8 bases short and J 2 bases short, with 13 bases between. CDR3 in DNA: TGTGCCAGCCTCAGCGCACAGGCCTACAATGAGCAGTTCTTC. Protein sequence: CASLSAQAYNEQFF.

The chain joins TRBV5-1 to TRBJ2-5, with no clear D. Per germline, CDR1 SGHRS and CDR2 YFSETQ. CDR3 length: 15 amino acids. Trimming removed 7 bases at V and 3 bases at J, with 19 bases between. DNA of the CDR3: TGCGCCAGCGGCCCGGGTCGGAGCGTGGAAGAGACCCAGTACTTC. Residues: CASGPGRSVEETQYF.

This CDR3 reads CASSSIQGNTEAFF. CDR3 nucleotides: TGTGCCAGCAGCTCCATACAGGGGAACACTGAAGCTTTCTTT. The V gene is TRBV7-8, the J gene TRBJ1-1, with D possibly matching TRBD1 (6 bases). CDR3 size: 14 residues. Germline loops: CDR1 SGHVS, CDR2 FQNEAQ. Trimming removed 4 bases at V and 1 base at J, with 10 bases between.

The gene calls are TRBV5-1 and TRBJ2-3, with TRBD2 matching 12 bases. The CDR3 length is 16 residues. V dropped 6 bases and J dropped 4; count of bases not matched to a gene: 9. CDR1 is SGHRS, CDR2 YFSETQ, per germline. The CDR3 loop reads CASTPLLAGGPDTQYF. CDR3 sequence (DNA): TGCGCCAGCACCCCGCTCCTAGCGGGAGGGCCAGATACGCAGTATTTT.

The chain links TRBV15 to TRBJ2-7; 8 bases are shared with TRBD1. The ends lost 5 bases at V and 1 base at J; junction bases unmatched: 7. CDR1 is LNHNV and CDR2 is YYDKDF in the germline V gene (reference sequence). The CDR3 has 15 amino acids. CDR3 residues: CATSYQTGDSYEQYF. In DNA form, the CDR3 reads TGTGCCACCAGCTATCAGACAGGGGATTCCTACGAGCAGTACTTC.

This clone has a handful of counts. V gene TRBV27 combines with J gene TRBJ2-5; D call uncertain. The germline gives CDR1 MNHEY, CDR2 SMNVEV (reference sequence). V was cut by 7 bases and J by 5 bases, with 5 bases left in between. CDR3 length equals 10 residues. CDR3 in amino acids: CASTEETQYF. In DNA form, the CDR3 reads TGTGCCAGCACTGAGGAGACCCAGTACTTC.

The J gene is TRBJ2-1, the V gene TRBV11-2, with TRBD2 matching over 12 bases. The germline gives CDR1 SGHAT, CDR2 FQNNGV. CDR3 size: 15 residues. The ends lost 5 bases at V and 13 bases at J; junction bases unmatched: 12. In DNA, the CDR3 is TGTGCCAGCAGCCCTCCGGGGCTAGCGGGAGGGCGTCAGTTCTTC. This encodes CASSPPGLAGGRQFF.

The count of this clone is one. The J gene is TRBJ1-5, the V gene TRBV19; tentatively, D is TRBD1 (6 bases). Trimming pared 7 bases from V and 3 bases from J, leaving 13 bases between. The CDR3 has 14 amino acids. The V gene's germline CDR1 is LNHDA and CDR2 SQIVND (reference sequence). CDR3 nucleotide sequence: TGTGCCAGTATTTCAGGACAGAACAATCAGCCCCAGCATTTT. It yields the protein CASISGQNNQPQHF.

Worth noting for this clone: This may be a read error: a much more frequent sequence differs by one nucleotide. The CDR3, as DNA: TGTGCCAGCAGCTTAGGGGGCCAAGAGACCCAGTACTTC. This translates into CASSLGGQETQYF. This chain connects TRBV5-6 to TRBJ2-5, with D tentatively TRBD1 (6 bases). This CDR3 spans 13 amino acids. Germline assignment: CDR1 SGHDT and CDR2 YYEEEE. The V and J ends lost 2 bases and 1 base respectively, with 6 bases between them.

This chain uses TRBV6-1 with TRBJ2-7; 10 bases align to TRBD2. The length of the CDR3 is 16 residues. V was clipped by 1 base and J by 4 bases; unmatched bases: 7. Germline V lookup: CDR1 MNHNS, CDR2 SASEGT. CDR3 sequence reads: CASSEGLAGEGYEQYF. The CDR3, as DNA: TGTGCCAGCAGTGAAGGCCTAGCGGGGGAGGGGTACGAGCAGTACTTC.

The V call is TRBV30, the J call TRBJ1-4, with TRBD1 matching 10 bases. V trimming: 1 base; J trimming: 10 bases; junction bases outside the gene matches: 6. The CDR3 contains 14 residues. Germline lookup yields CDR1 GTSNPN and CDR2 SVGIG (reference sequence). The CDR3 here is CAWSARQGAGKLFF. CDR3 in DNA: TGTGCCTGGAGTGCCAGACAGGGGGCAGGAAAACTGTTTTTT. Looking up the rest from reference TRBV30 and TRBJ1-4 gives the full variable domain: SQTIHQWPATLVQPVGSPLSLECTVEGTSNPNLYWYRQAAGRGLQLLFYSVGIGQISSEVPQNLSASRPQDRQFILSSKKLLLSDSGFYLCAWSARQGAGKLFFGSGTQLSVL.

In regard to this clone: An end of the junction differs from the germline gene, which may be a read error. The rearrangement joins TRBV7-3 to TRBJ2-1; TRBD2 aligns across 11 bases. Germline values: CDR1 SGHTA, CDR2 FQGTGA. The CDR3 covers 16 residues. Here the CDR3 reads CASSLTGLAVPNEQFF. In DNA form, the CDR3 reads TGTGCCAGCAGCCTAACGGGACTAGCGGTCCCAAATGAGCAGTTCTTC.

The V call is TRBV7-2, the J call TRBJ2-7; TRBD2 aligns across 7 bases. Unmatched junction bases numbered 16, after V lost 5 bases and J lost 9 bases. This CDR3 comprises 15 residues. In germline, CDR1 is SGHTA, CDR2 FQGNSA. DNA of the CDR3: TGTGCCAGCAGCGTAGTGGGGGGGTCACCTGTTCCGCAGTACTTC. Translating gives CASSVVGGSPVPQYF.

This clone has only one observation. Written as DNA, the CDR3 is TGTGCCAGCTCACCCAACCTGGACGGCACTGAAGCTTTCTTT. Amino acid sequence: CASSPNLDGTEAFF. This chain joins TRBV18 and TRBJ1-1, with D unresolved. V lost 3 bases and J lost 4, with 12 bases in between. The CDR3 consists of 14 residues. CDR1 and CDR2 from the germline V gene are KGHSH and LQKENI.

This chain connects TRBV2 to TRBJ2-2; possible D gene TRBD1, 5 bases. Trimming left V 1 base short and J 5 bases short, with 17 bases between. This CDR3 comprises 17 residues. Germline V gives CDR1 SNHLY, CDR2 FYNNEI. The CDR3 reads CASSEGKGAGYTGELFF. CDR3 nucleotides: TGTGCCAGCAGTGAAGGCAAAGGGGCAGGCTATACCGGGGAGCTGTTTTTT.

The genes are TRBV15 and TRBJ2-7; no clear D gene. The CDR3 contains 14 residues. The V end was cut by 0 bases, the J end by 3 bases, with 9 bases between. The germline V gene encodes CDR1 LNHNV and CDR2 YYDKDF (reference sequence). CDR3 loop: CATSRDPTNYEQYF. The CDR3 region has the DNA TGTGCCACCAGCAGAGATCCCACGAACTACGAGCAGTACTTC.

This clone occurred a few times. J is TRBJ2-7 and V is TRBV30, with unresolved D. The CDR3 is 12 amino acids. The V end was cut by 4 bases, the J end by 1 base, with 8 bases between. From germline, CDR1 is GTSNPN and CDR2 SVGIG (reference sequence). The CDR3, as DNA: TGTGCCTGGACTACGGGTTCCTACGAGCAGTACTTC. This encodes CAWTTGSYEQYF.

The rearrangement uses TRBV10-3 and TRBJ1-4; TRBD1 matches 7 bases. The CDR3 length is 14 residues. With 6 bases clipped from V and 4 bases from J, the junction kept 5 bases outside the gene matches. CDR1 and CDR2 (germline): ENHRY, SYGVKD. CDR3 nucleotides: TGTGCCATCAGCCCGGGACAGTATAATGAAAAACTGTTTTTT. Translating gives CAISPGQYNEKLFF.

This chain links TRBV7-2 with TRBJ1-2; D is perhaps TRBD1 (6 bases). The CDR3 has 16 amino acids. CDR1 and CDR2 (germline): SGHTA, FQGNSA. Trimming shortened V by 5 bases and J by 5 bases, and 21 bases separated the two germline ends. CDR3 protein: CASSNPEGGEIYGYTF. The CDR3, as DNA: TGTGCCAGCAGCAATCCCGAGGGGGGAGAGATATATGGCTACACCTTC.

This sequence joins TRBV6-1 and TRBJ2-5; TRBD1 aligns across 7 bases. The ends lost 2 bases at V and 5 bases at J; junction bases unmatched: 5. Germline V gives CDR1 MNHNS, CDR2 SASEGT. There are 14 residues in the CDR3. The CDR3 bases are TGTGCCAGCAGTGAACGAGGGGGCGTGGAGACCCAGTACTTC. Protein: CASSERGGVETQYF.